The T cell receptor beta chain under discussion was sequenced for a study of vaccination effects on CD4 cells after COVID-19. The CDR3 has 16 residues. With V trimmed by 3 bases and J by 8 bases, 7 bases remained unmatched. CDR1 and CDR2 (germline): KGHSH, LQKENI. Using viral peptide pools, the ViraFEST assay grew out antigen-specific CD4+ T cells prior to sequencing. Investigators separated out CD4+ T cells once about eleven days of culture had passed. People in the vaccine group had not been infected with SARS-CoV-2 before, and their nucleocapsid antibodies were negative. Half of the medium was exchanged for IL-2 medium on both days 3 and 7. Comment on this clone: Its antigen is still unknown.

The assay was immunoSEQ multiplex PCR, and TCRdb's table has in-frame clones only and misses some. The table has about 41,000 clones, approximately 80% seen once. This receptor was taken from a human donor who received a COVID-19 vaccine. This chain uses TRBV18 with TRBJ2-1, with 13 bases aligning to TRBD2. The material was CD4+ T cells from PBMCs cultured with HCoV-NL63 spike peptides, obtained before COVID-19 vaccination. The CDR3 nucleotides are TGTGCCAGCTCACCCCAACTAGCGGGGGGGTCGGATGAGCAGTTCTTC. Translation: CASSPQLAGGSDEQFF.